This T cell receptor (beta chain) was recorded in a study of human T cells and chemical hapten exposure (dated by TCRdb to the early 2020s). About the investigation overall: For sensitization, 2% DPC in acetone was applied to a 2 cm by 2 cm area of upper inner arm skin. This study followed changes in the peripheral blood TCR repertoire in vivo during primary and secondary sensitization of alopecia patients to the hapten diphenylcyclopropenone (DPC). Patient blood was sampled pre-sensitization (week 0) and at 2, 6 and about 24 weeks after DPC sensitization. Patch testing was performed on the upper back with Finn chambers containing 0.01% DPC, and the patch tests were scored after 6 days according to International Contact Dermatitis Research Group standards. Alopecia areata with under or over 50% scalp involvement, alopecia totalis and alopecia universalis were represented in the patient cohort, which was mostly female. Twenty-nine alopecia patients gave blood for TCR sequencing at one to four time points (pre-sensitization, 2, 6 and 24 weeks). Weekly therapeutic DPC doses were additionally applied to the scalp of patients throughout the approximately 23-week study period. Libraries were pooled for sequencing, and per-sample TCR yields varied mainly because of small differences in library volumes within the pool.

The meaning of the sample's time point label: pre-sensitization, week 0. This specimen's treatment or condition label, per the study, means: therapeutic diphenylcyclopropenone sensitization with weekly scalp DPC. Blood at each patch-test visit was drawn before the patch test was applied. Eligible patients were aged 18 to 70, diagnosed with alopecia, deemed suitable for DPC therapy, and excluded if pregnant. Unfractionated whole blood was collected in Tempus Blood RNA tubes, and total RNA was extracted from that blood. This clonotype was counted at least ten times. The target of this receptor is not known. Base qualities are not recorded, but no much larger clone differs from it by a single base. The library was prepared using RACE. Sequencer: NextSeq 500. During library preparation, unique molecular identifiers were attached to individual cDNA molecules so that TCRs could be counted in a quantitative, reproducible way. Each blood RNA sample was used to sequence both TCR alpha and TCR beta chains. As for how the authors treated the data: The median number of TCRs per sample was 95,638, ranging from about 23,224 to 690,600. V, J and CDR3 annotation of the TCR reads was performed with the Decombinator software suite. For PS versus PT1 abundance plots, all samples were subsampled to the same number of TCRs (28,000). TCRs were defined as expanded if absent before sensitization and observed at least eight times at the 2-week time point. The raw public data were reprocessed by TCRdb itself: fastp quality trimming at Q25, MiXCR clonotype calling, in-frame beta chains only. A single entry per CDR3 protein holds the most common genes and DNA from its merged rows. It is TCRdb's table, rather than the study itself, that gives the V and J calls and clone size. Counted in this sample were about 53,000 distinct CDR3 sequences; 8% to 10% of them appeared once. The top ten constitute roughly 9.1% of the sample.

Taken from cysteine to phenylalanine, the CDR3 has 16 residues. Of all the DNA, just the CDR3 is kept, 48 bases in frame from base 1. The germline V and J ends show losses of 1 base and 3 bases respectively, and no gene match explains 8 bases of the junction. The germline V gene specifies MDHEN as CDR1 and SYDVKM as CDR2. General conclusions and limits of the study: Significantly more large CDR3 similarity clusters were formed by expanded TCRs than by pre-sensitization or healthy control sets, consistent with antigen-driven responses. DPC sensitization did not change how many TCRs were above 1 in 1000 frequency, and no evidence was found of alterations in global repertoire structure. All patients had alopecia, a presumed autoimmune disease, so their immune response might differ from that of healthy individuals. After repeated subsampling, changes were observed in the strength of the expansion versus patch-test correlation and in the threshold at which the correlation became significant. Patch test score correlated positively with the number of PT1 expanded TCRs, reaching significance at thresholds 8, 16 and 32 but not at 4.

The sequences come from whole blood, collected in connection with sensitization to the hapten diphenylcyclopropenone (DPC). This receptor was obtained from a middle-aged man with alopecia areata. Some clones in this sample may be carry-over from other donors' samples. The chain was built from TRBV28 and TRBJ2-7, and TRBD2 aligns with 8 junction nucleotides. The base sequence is TGTGCCAGCAGTTTATTCGCAACTAGCGGCCGCTACGAGCAGTACTTC. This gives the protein CASSLFATSGRYEQYF.